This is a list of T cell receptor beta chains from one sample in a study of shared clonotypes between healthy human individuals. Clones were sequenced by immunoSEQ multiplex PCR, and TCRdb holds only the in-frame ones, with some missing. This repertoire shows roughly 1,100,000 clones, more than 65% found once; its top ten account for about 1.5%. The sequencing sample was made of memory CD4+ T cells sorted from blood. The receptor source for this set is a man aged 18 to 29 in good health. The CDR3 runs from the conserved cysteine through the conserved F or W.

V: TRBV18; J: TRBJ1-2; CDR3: CASSPQGQGGYGYTF
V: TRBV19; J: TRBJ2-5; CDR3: CASSIEGTRGETQYF
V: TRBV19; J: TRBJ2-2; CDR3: CASSPRFGRGTGELFF
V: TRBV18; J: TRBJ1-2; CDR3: CASSPGRGAVDGYTF
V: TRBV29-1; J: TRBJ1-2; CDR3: CSGGFSNYGYTF
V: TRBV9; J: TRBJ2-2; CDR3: CASSSRLFTGELFF
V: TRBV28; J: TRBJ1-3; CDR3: CASSLGGYGNTIYF
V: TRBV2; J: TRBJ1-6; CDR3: CASRKSQSSYNSPLHF
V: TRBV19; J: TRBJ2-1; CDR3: CASSPLAGVRLF
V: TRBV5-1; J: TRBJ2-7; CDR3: CASSLGTSGSRYEQYF
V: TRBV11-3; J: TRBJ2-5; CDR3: CASSSAGGKTQYF
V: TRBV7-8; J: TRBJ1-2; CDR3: CASSPDRGYGYTF
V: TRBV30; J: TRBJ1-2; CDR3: CAWSVPGRDGYTF
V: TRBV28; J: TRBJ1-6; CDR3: CASSLLGFETGVSPLHF
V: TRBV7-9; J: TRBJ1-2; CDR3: CASSSTGNYGYTF
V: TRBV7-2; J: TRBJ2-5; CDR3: CASSLGGRETQYF
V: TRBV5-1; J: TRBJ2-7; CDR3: CASSFSLWDKTYEQYF
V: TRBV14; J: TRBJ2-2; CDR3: CASRIMDTGELFF
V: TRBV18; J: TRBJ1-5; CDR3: CASSPYGGNPQHF
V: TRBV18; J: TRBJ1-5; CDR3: CASSPASGQPQHF
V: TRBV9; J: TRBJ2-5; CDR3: CASSFSGSTETQYF
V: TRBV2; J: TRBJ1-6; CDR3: CASSARSSGDSPLHF